The 7 T cell receptor beta chains below all came from one sample that was sequenced in a study of graft-versus-host responses after intestinal transplantation. Antigen specificity for these receptors is unknown. TCRdb's copy holds only in-frame clones and misses some; the assay was immunoSEQ multiplex PCR. The sample holds approximately 110,000 clones, around 94% seen once. Specimen: unstimulated CD4+ T cells sorted from spleen or lymph node cells, collected before transplant. Source of these receptors: a human donor who was the organ donor for an intestinal transplant.

CDR3 DNA sequence: TGTGCCAGCAGCGCCGGGACAGGGGGCACAGATACGCAGTATTTT. Translated, it gives CASSAGTGGTDTQYF. This chain uses TRBV9 with TRBJ2-3, with 10 nucleotides matching TRBD1. The germline V gene encodes CDR1 SGDLS and CDR2 YYNGEE. The CDR3 extends over 15 amino acids. Trimming removed 3 bases from V and 1 base from J; junction bases left unmatched: 2. Full variable domain (remainder filled in from reference TRBV9 and TRBJ2-3): DSGVTQTPKHLITATGQRVTLRCSPRSGDLSVYWYQQSLDQGLQFLIQYYNGEERAKGNILERFSAQQFPDLHSELNLSSLELGDSALYFCASSAGTGGTDTQYFGPGTRLTVL.

V usage is TRBV12-2 and J usage is TRBJ2-3; the D call of TRBD2 is as the table states it, not checked on the DNA. TRBV12-2 represents a pseudogene. The length of the CDR3 is 20 residues. The CDR3: CASRFWSGLAGEASTDTQYF. CDR3 nucleotides: TGTGCAAGTCGCTTCTGGTCGGGACTAGCGGGAGAGGCTAGCACAGATACGCAGTATTTT.

The V gene is TRBV5-8, the J gene TRBJ1-5, with 8 bases matching TRBD1. Germline CDR1 and CDR2: SGHTS and YDEGEE. V lost 3 bases, J lost 3 bases, and 14 bases stayed unmatched. CDR3 size: 18 residues. CDR3 protein: CASSSNIGQGWDNQPQHF. The CDR3 DNA reads as TGTGCCAGCAGCTCAAACATCGGACAGGGTTGGGACAATCAGCCCCAGCATTTT.

The rearrangement uses TRBV6-5 and TRBJ1-1, with D hard to call. This CDR3 contains 13 residues. The V end lost 8 bases, the J end lost 1 base, and 11 bases lay between the germline ends. Per the germline V gene, CDR1 is MNHEY and CDR2 is SVGAGI. CDR3 coding DNA: TGTGCCAGCGGGGTCGAGAAGAACACTGAAGCTTTCTTT. It yields the protein CASGVEKNTEAFF.

To note about this clone: Other DNA sequences in this specimen translate into the identical CDR3. This chain joins TRBV9 and TRBJ2-1, with D possibly being TRBD2 (5 bases). Germline values: CDR1 SGDLS, CDR2 YYNGEE. The V gene lost 1 base and the J gene lost 0 bases, with 5 bases spanning the gap. This CDR3 has 14 residues. Here the CDR3 DNA reads TGTGCCAGCAGCGTAAGCGGCTCCTACAATGAGCAGTTCTTC. Its protein product is CASSVSGSYNEQFF.

The chain is built from TRBV2 and TRBJ2-2; 8 bases are a match to TRBD2. V was pared by 8 bases and J by 5 bases, with 4 bases of the junction left unmatched. Germline assignment: CDR1 SNHLY and CDR2 FYNNEI. The CDR3 is made up of 13 amino acids. The CDR3 bases are TGTGCCAGCCGGCGGGAGGAGACCGGGGAGCTGTTTTTT. Its translation is CASRREETGELFF. Combining the CDR3 with reference TRBV2 and TRBJ2-2 gives the whole variable domain EPEVTQTPSHQVTQMGQEVILRCVPISNHLYFYWYRQILGQKVEFLVSFYNNEISEKSEIFDDQFSVERPDGSNFTLKIRSTKLEDSAMYFCASRREETGELFFGEGSRLTVL.

The chain combines TRBV19 with TRBJ1-4; maybe TRBD1 (6 bases). In germline, CDR1 is LNHDA, CDR2 SQIVND (reference sequence). V lost 7 bases, J lost 4 bases, and 22 bases lay in between. This CDR3 is 17 amino acids long. CDR3 protein: CASTLRWTAGFNEKLFF. The CDR3 DNA sequence: TGTGCCAGTACTCTCCGTTGGACAGCAGGTTTTAATGAAAAACTGTTTTTT.